The T cell receptor beta chain under discussion was sequenced for a study of blood T cell repertoires in COVID-19. Study overall: Sites in the United States, Italy and Spain provided acute and convalescent COVID-19 samples.

Sequencing was performed with immunoSEQ multiplex PCR; in TCRdb, only in-frame clones are kept and a portion is missing. This table holds under 350,000 clones, 85% to 90% found once. Symptom resolution, clearance, or two negative PCRs marked the recovered donors of Cohort 3. CDR1 and CDR2 (germline): LGHNA, YNFKEQ. This CDR3 contains 16 residues. The V and J ends lost 4 bases and 0 bases, in that order; junction bases with no gene match: 4. The chain carries TRBV4-2 and TRBJ2-4; 9 nucleotides match TRBD2. Material: PBMCs or T cells enriched from blood (not recorded which). The TCR was taken from a young man who had recovered from COVID-19. This CDR3 is CASSPTSGPAKNIQYF. Here the CDR3 DNA reads TGTGCCAGCAGCCCTACTAGCGGGCCAGCCAAAAACATTCAGTACTTC.